The 5 T cell receptor beta chains given below trace back to one sample, sequenced in a study of molecular identifiers for immune sequencing clone quantification. TCRdb reprocessed the PCR reads with MiXCR, giving one entry per CDR3 protein. The sample shows approximately 630,000 distinct CDR3 sequences, 25% of them seen only once. The sequenced material came from naive CD8+ T cells from blood, with Jurkat cell RNA spiked in. Indicated subset: FACS-sorted CD8+CD4-CCR7+CD45RA+ naive T cells. These receptors came from a human donor in good health. Some libraries in this study had Jurkat cell RNA spiked in.

The V call is TRBV6-5, the J call TRBJ2-1; D not resolved. The length of the CDR3 is 13 residues. The V gene lost 0 bases and the J gene lost 7 bases, with 7 bases spanning the gap. Germline V gene data show CDR1 as MNHEY and CDR2 as SVGAGI. CDR3 sequence reads: CASSYSQRNEQFF. The CDR3 DNA follows: TGTGCCAGCAGTTACTCGCAAAGGAATGAGCAGTTCTTC.

The chain employs TRBV6-2 or TRBV6-3 and TRBJ2-7, with TRBD2 identical over 9 bases. Germline V CDR1 and CDR2: MNHEY, SVGEGT. Losses at the gene ends were 2 bases for V and 1 base for J; bases not matched to a gene: 6. This CDR3 has 16 residues. CDR3 loop: CASSYDSGGPSYEQYF. Here the CDR3 DNA reads TGTGCCAGCAGTTACGACAGCGGGGGGCCTTCCTACGAGCAGTACTTC.

The rearrangement joins TRBV27 to TRBJ1-5; the D is unclear. Germline V gene data show CDR1 as MNHEY and CDR2 as SMNVEV (reference sequence). This CDR3 is built from 13 residues. The V gene lost 9 bases and the J gene lost 0 bases, with 9 bases spanning the gap. CDR3 DNA: TGTGCCAGTGGGGATTATAGCAATCAGCCCCAGCATTTT. The encoded protein is CASGDYSNQPQHF.

This chain uses TRBV20-1 with TRBJ2-3; D remains unclear. This CDR3 has 14 amino acids. Trimming cost V 6 bases and J 0 bases, with 13 bases left between them. CDR1 DFQATT and CDR2 SNEGSKA come from the germline V gene (reference sequence). The CDR3 sequence: CSAADPPSTDTQYF. The CDR3 DNA sequence: TGCAGTGCAGCTGACCCTCCCAGCACAGATACGCAGTATTTT.

This clonotype came up many times. The V and J genes are TRBV28 and TRBJ2-6; no reliable D call. The CDR3 is 16 residues long. The V end lost 4 bases, the J end lost 1 base, and 11 bases lay between the germline ends. Per germline, CDR1 MDHEN and CDR2 SYDVKM. The CDR3 nucleotides are TGTGCCAGCAGTTCAATCCGAAAATCTGGGGCCAACGTCCTGACTTTC. The encoded protein is CASSSIRKSGANVLTF.